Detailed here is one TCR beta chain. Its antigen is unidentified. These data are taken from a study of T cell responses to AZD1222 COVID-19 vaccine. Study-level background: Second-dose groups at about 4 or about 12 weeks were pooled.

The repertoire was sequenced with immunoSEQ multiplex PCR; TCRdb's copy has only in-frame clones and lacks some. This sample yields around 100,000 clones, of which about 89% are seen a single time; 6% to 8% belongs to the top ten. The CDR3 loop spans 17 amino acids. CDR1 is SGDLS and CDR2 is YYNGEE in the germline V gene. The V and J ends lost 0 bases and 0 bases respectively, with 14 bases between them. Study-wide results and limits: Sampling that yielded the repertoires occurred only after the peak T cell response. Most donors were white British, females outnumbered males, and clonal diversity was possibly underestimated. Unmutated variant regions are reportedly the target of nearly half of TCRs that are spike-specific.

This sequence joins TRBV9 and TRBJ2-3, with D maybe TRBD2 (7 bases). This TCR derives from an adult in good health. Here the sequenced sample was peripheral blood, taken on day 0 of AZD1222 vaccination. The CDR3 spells CASSVEAGGLSTDTQYF. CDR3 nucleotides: TGTGCCAGCAGCGTAGAAGCCGGGGGGCTAAGCACAGATACGCAGTATTTT.